One sample yielded the 11 T cell receptor beta chains listed below, sequenced in a study of CD8+ T cells in alopecia areata. Stated treatment: oral pan-JAK inhibitor, 5-10 mg twice daily. cDNA reverse transcribed from extracted RNA served as the sequencing template. TCRdb's table, derived via immunoSEQ multiplex PCR, lists solely in-frame clones and lacks some. The repertoire has some 200,000 clones, 60% to 70% of them found once; the top ten carry roughly 3.3%. The sequences come from CD4+ T cells sorted from blood, collected at week 4, from a patient treated with tofacitinib. Receptor source: a human donor with alopecia areata.

The chain couples TRBV7-9 to TRBJ1-2; D gene ambiguous. In germline, CDR1 is SEHNR, CDR2 FQNEAQ (reference sequence). Between the trimmed V and J ends, which lost 5 bases and 5 bases, there was a span of 6 bases. This CDR3 comprises 11 residues. The CDR3 sequence: CASSTSYGYTF. Written as DNA, the CDR3 is TGTGCCAGCAGCACGAGTTATGGCTACACCTTC.

Concerning this clone: The junction shows a germline mismatch at one end, possibly a read error. The chain uses TRBV5-4 and TRBJ1-4, with D possibly being TRBD1 (5 bases). The CDR3 spans 12 residues. CDR1 and CDR2 from the germline V gene are SGHNT and YYREEE (reference sequence). The CDR3 DNA reads TGTGCCAGCAGCTCAATTCCGGGACCGCTTAATTTT. This sequence encodes CASSSIPGPLNF.

The genes are TRBV30 and TRBJ2-3, with 11 bases lining up with TRBD1. The J segment lost 2 bases and the V segment lost 5 bases, leaving 9 bases of the junction unmatched. This CDR3 region has 16 residues. The germline gives CDR1 GTSNPN, CDR2 SVGIG (reference sequence). Written as DNA, the CDR3 is TGTGCCTGGCGCCGAAGGACAGGGGGCTACACAGATACGCAGTATTTT. It encodes CAWRRRTGGYTDTQYF.

The V call is TRBV25-1, the J call TRBJ2-1; no clear D. V lost 6 bases, J lost 5 bases, and 14 bases lay in between. CDR1 is MGHDK, CDR2 SYGVNS, per germline. This CDR3 comprises 14 residues. The CDR3 nucleotides read TGTGCCAGCAGACCCCCGGCCGGAGACAATGAGCAGTTCTTC. It specifies CASRPPAGDNEQFF.

The chain joins TRBV20-1 to TRBJ1-2; no reliable D call. The CDR3 consists of 11 residues. Germline V gene lookup returns CDR1 DFQATT and CDR2 SNEGSKA (reference sequence). Trimming pared 1 base from V and 2 bases from J, leaving 2 bases between. CDR3 loop: CSARVNYGYTF. CDR3 in DNA: TGCAGTGCTAGAGTAAACTATGGCTACACCTTC.

This rearrangement joins TRBV2 to TRBJ1-1; D may be TRBD1 (6 bases). CDR1 and CDR2 (germline): SNHLY, FYNNEI. The CDR3 runs to 16 residues. The V and J ends lost 2 bases and 0 bases respectively, with 13 bases between them. The CDR3, as DNA: TGTGCCAGCAGTGAAAGGCAGGGGAGTCTGAACACTGAAGCTTTCTTT. Protein: CASSERQGSLNTEAFF. The variable domain in full, with the rest retrieved from reference TRBV2 and TRBJ1-1, is EPEVTQTPSHQVTQMGQEVILRCVPISNHLYFYWYRQILGQKVEFLVSFYNNEISEKSEIFDDQFSVERPDGSNFTLKIRSTKLEDSAMYFCASSERQGSLNTEAFFGQGTRLTVV.

This chain connects TRBV4-3 to TRBJ1-4; 7 positions agree with TRBD1. Trimming removed 4 bases from V and 8 bases from J; junction bases left unmatched: 4. The CDR3 runs 13 residues. The germline V gene has CDR1 LGHNA and CDR2 YSLEER. This CDR3 is CASSPGTAEKLFF. The DNA for the CDR3 is TGCGCCAGCAGCCCCGGGACAGCCGAAAAACTGTTTTTT.

The V gene is TRBV5-8, the J gene TRBJ1-1; D remains unclear. This CDR3 spans 14 amino acids. V lost 6 bases and J lost 7, with 19 bases in between. CDR1 and CDR2 from the germline V gene are SGHTS and YDEGEE. CDR3: CASKRGLVGDEAFF. CDR3 coding DNA: TGTGCCAGCAAACGTGGGCTCGTGGGAGATGAAGCTTTCTTT.

This chain links TRBV29-1 with TRBJ2-5; 10 positions agree with TRBD1. The trim removed 7 bases at V and 7 bases at J, leaving 12 bases unmatched. There are 14 residues in the CDR3. Germline CDR1 SQVTM, CDR2 ANQGSEA. CDR3 DNA: TGCAGCGCTGACCGGGACAGGGGACCCTCGACCCAGTACTTC. The encoded protein is CSADRDRGPSTQYF. Together with reference TRBV29-1 and TRBJ2-5, the CDR3 gives the full variable domain: SAVISQKPSRDICQRGTSLTIQCQVDSQVTMMFWYRQQPGQSLTLIATANQGSEATYESGFVIDKFPISRPNLTFSTLTVSNMSPEDSSIYLCSADRDRGPSTQYFGPGTRLLVL.

Only one count was recorded for this clone. CDR3 coding DNA: TGTGCCACCAGCAGGCACAGGGGTGACGGCTACACCTTC. This codes for CATSRHRGDGYTF. The J gene is TRBJ1-2, the V gene TRBV15; TRBD1 aligns across 7 bases. CDR1 and CDR2 from the germline V gene are LNHNV and YYDKDF (reference sequence). Trimming at V came to 3 bases and at J to 8 bases, leaving 6 bases not matched to a gene. This CDR3 comprises 13 residues. Filled out from reference TRBV15 and TRBJ1-2, the complete variable domain reads DAMVIQNPRYQVTQFGKPVTLSCSQTLNHNVMYWYQQKSSQAPKLLFHYYDKDFNNEADTPDNFQSRRPNTSFCFLDIRSPGLGDTAMYLCATSRHRGDGYTFGSGTRLTVV.

This clone was picked up a small number of times. The chain combines TRBV5-4 with TRBJ2-3; D remains unclear. Per the germline V gene, CDR1 is SGHNT and CDR2 is YYREEE (reference sequence). The CDR3 covers 12 residues. With 4 bases removed from V and 3 bases from J, the gap between germline ends came to 6 bases. This CDR3 reads CASSRRTDTQYF. Written as DNA, the CDR3 is TGTGCCAGCAGCCGAAGGACAGATACGCAGTATTTT.